The 18 T cell receptor beta chains below come from one sample, sequenced in a study of blood T cell repertoires in COVID-19. Using immunoSEQ multiplex PCR, the repertoire was profiled, and TCRdb retains in-frame clones only, with some absent. The sample consists of hundreds of thousands of clones, under 90% of them appearing once. Specimen: PBMCs or T cells enriched from blood (not recorded which). The receptor source for this set is a woman between 50 and 59 years old who had been exposed to COVID-19.

The chain uses TRBV7-2 and TRBJ1-2; D is possibly TRBD1 (6 bases). CDR1 is SGHTA, CDR2 FQGNSA, per germline. The CDR3 length is 14 residues. Trimming shortened V by 3 bases and J by 4 bases, and 12 bases separated the two germline ends. CDR3 loop: CASSFQTGPYGYTF. The CDR3 DNA follows: TGTGCCAGCAGCTTCCAAACAGGGCCCTATGGCTACACCTTC.

Remarks on this clone: This sample includes further DNA sequences coding for the same CDR3. This chain links TRBV19 with TRBJ1-1, with TRBD1 as a possible D gene (5 bases). V dropped 3 bases and J dropped 5 bases, with 13 bases sitting between them. Germline CDR1 and CDR2: LNHDA and SQIVND (reference sequence). The CDR3 length is 14 residues. The CDR3 here is CASSIQGGGTEAFF. CDR3 in DNA: TGTGCCAGTAGTATCCAGGGAGGTGGGACTGAAGCTTTCTTT. Combining the CDR3 with reference TRBV19 and TRBJ1-1 gives the whole variable domain DGGITQSPKYLFRKEGQNVTLSCEQNLNHDAMYWYRQDPGQGLRLIYYSQIVNDFQKGDIAEGYSVSREKKESFPLTVTSAQKNPTAFYLCASSIQGGGTEAFFGQGTRLTVV.

This rearrangement joins TRBV5-4 to TRBJ1-1, with D possibly being TRBD1 (5 bases). Per germline, CDR1 SGHNT and CDR2 YYREEE (reference sequence). This CDR3 is 14 amino acids long. V was cut by 3 bases and J by 4 bases, with 13 bases left in between. The chain's CDR3 is CASSWGSGGTEAFF. CDR3 bases: TGTGCCAGCAGCTGGGGATCCGGGGGCACTGAAGCTTTCTTT.

The chain joins TRBV7-9 to TRBJ1-1, with D maybe TRBD1 (5 bases). The germline V and J ends were trimmed by 5 bases and 5 bases, with 15 bases remaining between them. CDR1 is SEHNR and CDR2 is FQNEAQ in the germline V gene (reference sequence). The CDR3 is 14 amino acids. The DNA for the CDR3 is TGTGCCAGCAGCCGCACCGATACAGGAACTGAAGCTTTCTTT. Translating it yields CASSRTDTGTEAFF.

The chain links TRBV5-4 to TRBJ2-7; D gene unclear. The CDR3 extends over 13 amino acids. CDR1 is SGHNT, CDR2 YYREEE, per germline (reference sequence). V gave up 0 bases and J gave up 6 bases, with 10 bases separating them. CDR3 sequence reads: CASSLAEAGEQYF. CDR3 bases: TGTGCCAGCAGCTTGGCCGAGGCCGGCGAGCAGTACTTC.

V usage is TRBV5-6 and J usage is TRBJ2-1; D possibly corresponds to TRBD1 (5 bases). The germline V gene has CDR1 SGHDT and CDR2 YYEEEE. The V and J ends lost 7 bases and 8 bases respectively, with 16 bases between them. The CDR3 contains 13 residues. The CDR3 bases are TGTGCCAGCCGTGGGGCCGGTAGAGATGAGCAGTTCTTC. Encoded protein: CASRGAGRDEQFF. The entire variable domain, with the rest obtained from reference TRBV5-6 and TRBJ2-1, is as follows: DAGVTQSPTHLIKTRGQQVTLRCSPKSGHDTVSWYQQALGQGPQFIFQYYEEEERQRGNFPDRFSGHQFPNYSSELNVNALLLGDSALYLCASRGAGRDEQFFGPGTRLTVL.

The CDR3 protein is CASSLGEGFDTQYF. In nucleotides, the CDR3 is TGTGCCAGCAGCTTGGGGGAGGGGTTTGATACGCAGTATTTT. The chain has TRBV5-4 and TRBJ2-3; TRBD2 aligns across 7 bases. There are 14 residues in the CDR3. The germline CDR1 and CDR2 sequences are SGHNT and YYREEE (reference sequence). V lost 0 bases to trimming and J lost 6 bases; unmatched junction nucleotides: 4. The full variable domain, completed using reference TRBV5-4 and TRBJ2-3, is ETGVTQSPTHLIKTRGQQVTLRCSSQSGHNTVSWYQQALGQGPQFIFQYYREEENGRGNFPPRFSGLQFPNYSSELNVNALELDDSALYLCASSLGEGFDTQYFGPGTRLTVL.

The rearrangement joins TRBV19 to TRBJ1-4; tentatively, D is TRBD1 (5 bases). Trimming cost V 5 bases and J 9 bases, with 19 bases left between them. CDR1 is LNHDA and CDR2 is SQIVND in the germline V gene (reference sequence). This CDR3 comprises 15 residues. Here the CDR3 reads CASSPSGHLKQKLFF. In nucleotides, the CDR3 is TGTGCCAGTAGTCCCTCCGGACACTTAAAGCAAAAACTGTTTTTT.

CDR3: CASSESPRPAYYGYTF. In DNA, the CDR3 is TGTGCCAGCAGTGAATCCCCTAGGCCAGCTTACTATGGCTACACCTTC. The chain uses TRBV6-1 and TRBJ1-2; no firm D call. Germline loops: CDR1 MNHNS, CDR2 SASEGT. V shed 2 bases and J shed 3 bases, with 16 bases lying between them. This CDR3 contains 16 residues.

This chain connects TRBV13 to TRBJ1-3, with TRBD1 matching 9 bases. Germline CDR1 PRHDT, CDR2 FYEKMQ (reference sequence). This CDR3 is 13 amino acids long. The junction had 3 bases not matched to a gene; V was cut back by 5 bases and J by 7 bases. The DNA for the CDR3 is TGTGCCAGCAGCACCGGACAGGGGAACACCATATATTTT. Amino acid sequence: CASSTGQGNTIYF.

For the CDR3, the DNA is TGTGCCATCAGTGTGGGCGGGGGGGCCTACGAGCAGTACTTC. Protein sequence: CAISVGGGAYEQYF. V usage is TRBV10-3 and J usage is TRBJ2-7, with 9 positions matching TRBD2. CDR1 is ENHRY and CDR2 is SYGVKD in the germline V gene. J lost 2 bases, V lost 4 bases, and 3 bases had no gene match. This CDR3 has 14 residues.

The genes are TRBV19 and TRBJ2-2; D may be TRBD2 (5 bases). Germline lookup yields CDR1 LNHDA and CDR2 SQIVND (reference sequence). The V gene lost 3 bases and the J gene lost 7 bases, with 18 bases spanning the gap. This CDR3 region has 16 residues. CDR3: CASSIGLQLLGGELFF. Here the CDR3 DNA reads TGTGCCAGTAGTATTGGACTCCAGCTCCTGGGCGGGGAGCTGTTTTTT.

V usage is TRBV7-8 and J usage is TRBJ2-1; the D is unclear. V was clipped by 7 bases and J by 9 bases, with 19 bases between them. Germline V gene data show CDR1 as SGHVS and CDR2 as FQNEAQ. This CDR3 spans 14 amino acids. The CDR3 sequence is CASTRIEFPGEQFF. The CDR3 coding sequence is TGTGCCAGCACCCGAATTGAATTCCCGGGTGAGCAGTTCTTC.

The rearrangement joins TRBV7-3 to TRBJ2-7; the match to TRBD1 covers 7 bases. Trimming took 1 base from V and 3 from J; bases not matched to a gene: 3. Germline V gives CDR1 SGHTA, CDR2 FQGTGA. This CDR3 region has 14 residues. Here the CDR3 reads CASSLRRDSYEQYF. The CDR3 DNA reads as TGTGCCAGCAGCTTAAGACGGGACAGCTACGAGCAGTACTTC.

The chain uses TRBV18 and TRBJ1-1; D is unclear. CDR1 and CDR2 from the germline V gene are KGHSH and LQKENI. This CDR3 comprises 14 residues. V was cut by 1 base and J by 0 bases, with 6 bases left in between. In nucleotides, the CDR3 is TGTGCCAGCTCACCACGGCCCCTGAACACTGAAGCTTTCTTT. It is translated as CASSPRPLNTEAFF.

The rearrangement joins TRBV9 to TRBJ1-2; possible D gene TRBD1, 5 bases. Germline V lookup: CDR1 SGDLS, CDR2 YYNGEE. The length of the CDR3 is 13 residues. With 1 base removed from V and 7 bases from J, the gap between germline ends came to 11 bases. CDR3 region: CASSVKQAAGYTF. The CDR3 DNA reads as TGTGCCAGCAGCGTAAAACAGGCCGCTGGCTACACCTTC. Full variable domain (rest looked up from reference TRBV9 and TRBJ1-2): DSGVTQTPKHLITATGQRVTLRCSPRSGDLSVYWYQQSLDQGLQFLIQYYNGEERAKGNILERFSAQQFPDLHSELNLSSLELGDSALYFCASSVKQAAGYTFGSGTRLTVV.

This clone was seen a handful of times. In DNA, the CDR3 is TGCGCCAGCAGCCAGCGGACAGGGGACAATCAGCCCCAGCATTTT. It translates to CASSQRTGDNQPQHF. The chain has TRBV4-1 and TRBJ1-5, with TRBD1 identical over 9 bases. The CDR3 sequence is 15 residues long. CDR1 and CDR2 (germline): MGHRA, YSYEKL. With V trimmed by 3 bases and J by 3 bases, 3 bases remained unmatched.

The chain carries TRBV19 and TRBJ1-5; D remains ambiguous. Germline V gives CDR1 LNHDA, CDR2 SQIVND (reference sequence). V was pared by 4 bases and J by 4 bases, with 11 bases between. The CDR3 runs 14 residues. The DNA for the CDR3 is TGTGCCAGTAGTAGGAGGTCAGGTAATCAGCCCCAGCATTTT. This encodes CASSRRSGNQPQHF. The full variable domain, completed using reference TRBV19 and TRBJ1-5, is DGGITQSPKYLFRKEGQNVTLSCEQNLNHDAMYWYRQDPGQGLRLIYYSQIVNDFQKGDIAEGYSVSREKKESFPLTVTSAQKNPTAFYLCASSRRSGNQPQHFGDGTRLSIL.